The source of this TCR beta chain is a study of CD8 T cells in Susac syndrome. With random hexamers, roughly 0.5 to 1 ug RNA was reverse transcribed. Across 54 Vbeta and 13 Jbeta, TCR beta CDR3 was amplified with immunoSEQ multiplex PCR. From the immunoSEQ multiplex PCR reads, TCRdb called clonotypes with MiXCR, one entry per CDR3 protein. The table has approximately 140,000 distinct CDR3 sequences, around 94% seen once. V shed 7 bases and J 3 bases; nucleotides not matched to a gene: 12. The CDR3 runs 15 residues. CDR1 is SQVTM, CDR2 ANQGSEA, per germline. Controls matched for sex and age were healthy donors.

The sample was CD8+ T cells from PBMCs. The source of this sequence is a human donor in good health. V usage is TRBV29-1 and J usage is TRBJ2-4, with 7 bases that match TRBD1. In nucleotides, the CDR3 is TGCAGCGCCCTAATACAGGGGTTTGGCAAAAACATTCAGTACTTC. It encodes CSALIQGFGKNIQYF.